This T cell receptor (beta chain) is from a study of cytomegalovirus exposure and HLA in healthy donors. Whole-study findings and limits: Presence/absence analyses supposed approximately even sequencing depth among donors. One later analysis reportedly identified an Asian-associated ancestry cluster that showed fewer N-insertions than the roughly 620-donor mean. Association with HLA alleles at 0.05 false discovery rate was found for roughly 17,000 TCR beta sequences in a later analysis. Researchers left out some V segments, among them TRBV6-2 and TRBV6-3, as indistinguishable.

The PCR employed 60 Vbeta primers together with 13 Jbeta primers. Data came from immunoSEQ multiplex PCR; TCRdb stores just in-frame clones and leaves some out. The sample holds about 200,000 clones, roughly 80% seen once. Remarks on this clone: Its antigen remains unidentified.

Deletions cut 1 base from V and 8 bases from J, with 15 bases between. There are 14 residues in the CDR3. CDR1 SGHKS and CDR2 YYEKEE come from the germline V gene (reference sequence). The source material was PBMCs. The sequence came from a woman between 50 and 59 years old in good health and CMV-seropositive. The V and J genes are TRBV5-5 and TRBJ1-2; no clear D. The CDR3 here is CASSLYVLEGGYTF. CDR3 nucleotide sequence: TGTGCCAGCAGCTTGTATGTTCTCGAGGGAGGCTACACCTTC.